These 23 T cell receptor beta chains came from one sample sequenced in a study of siplizumab effects on memory and regulatory T cells. Assay used: immunoSEQ multiplex PCR; TCRdb lists only in-frame clones, some missing. The sample has over 85,000 clones, 93% seen once. The source material was CD8+ T cells sorted from blood. All receptors derive from a human donor in good health.

The chain links TRBV25-1 to TRBJ2-2; 8 bases align to TRBD1. Trimming cost V 0 bases and J 6 bases; bases outside gene matches: 3. Germline V gives CDR1 MGHDK, CDR2 SYGVNS. The CDR3 sequence is 15 residues long. The CDR3 DNA sequence: TGTGCCAGCAGTGAATATAACAGGGGGGCCGGGGAGCTGTTTTTT. Amino acid sequence: CASSEYNRGAGELFF.

The rearrangement joins TRBV6-5 to TRBJ1-2; no firm D call. V lost 0 bases and J 5 bases, leaving 7 bases between the germline ends. The CDR3 covers 13 residues. The germline V gene encodes CDR1 MNHEY and CDR2 SVGAGI. CDR3 sequence (DNA): TGTGCCAGCAGTTACTCTTATTTTTATGGCTACACCTTC. Its protein is CASSYSYFYGYTF.

The CDR3 is CASSQVDRGRGTEAFF. For the CDR3, the DNA is TGCGCCAGCAGCCAAGTCGACAGGGGTCGGGGCACTGAAGCTTTCTTT. The V call is TRBV4-1, the J call TRBJ1-1, with 8 bases matching TRBD1. CDR1 and CDR2 (germline): MGHRA, YSYEKL. The CDR3 extends over 16 amino acids. V lost 1 base to trimming and J lost 4 bases; unmatched junction nucleotides: 8.

V and J are TRBV5-4 and TRBJ2-7; 8 positions agree with TRBD2. CDR3 length: 14 residues. Germline lookup yields CDR1 SGHNT and CDR2 YYREEE (reference sequence). V lost 4 bases to trimming and J lost 5 bases; unmatched junction nucleotides: 8. CDR3 DNA sequence: TGTGCCAGCAGCCCTAGCGGGTTGTCGGACGAGCAGTACTTC. Encoded protein: CASSPSGLSDEQYF.

The V gene is TRBV7-2, the J gene TRBJ1-1; D not resolved. V lost 5 bases and J lost 0, with 16 bases in between. CDR3 length equals 16 residues. Per the germline V gene, CDR1 is SGHTA and CDR2 is FQGNSA. The CDR3, as DNA: TGTGCCAGCAGCCCCAACATCGTACCAGTGAACACTGAAGCTTTCTTT. This codes for CASSPNIVPVNTEAFF.

The chain is built from TRBV6-5 and TRBJ2-1, with 9 positions matching TRBD2. V was clipped by 2 bases and J by 5 bases; unmatched bases: 4. CDR1 is MNHEY, CDR2 SVGAGI, per germline. CDR3 length equals 15 residues. The CDR3 sequence is CASSYGAGGHNEQFF. As DNA, the CDR3 is TGTGCCAGCAGTTACGGAGCGGGAGGCCACAATGAGCAGTTCTTC.

The sample holds a few counts of this clone. The J gene is TRBJ1-5, the V gene TRBV2; D gene uncertain. The germline V gene has CDR1 SNHLY and CDR2 FYNNEI. This CDR3 spans 15 amino acids. V was shortened by 4 bases and J by 0 bases, with 10 bases between the two germline ends. CDR3 in DNA: TGTGCCAGCAGTGGGGGAGTAAATAGCAATCAGCCCCAGCATTTT. Translation: CASSGGVNSNQPQHF.

CDR3 sequence reads: CASSARDRLNTEAFF. The CDR3 DNA reads as TGTGCCAGCAGTGCCCGGGACAGACTGAACACTGAAGCTTTCTTT. This chain connects TRBV25-1 to TRBJ1-1, with 7 bases aligning to TRBD1. Per germline, CDR1 MGHDK and CDR2 SYGVNS. CDR3 length: 15 residues. V trimming: 4 bases; J trimming: 0 bases; junction bases outside the gene matches: 5.

The table lists this clone with a count of one. The V and J genes are TRBV27 and TRBJ1-6; 10 positions match TRBD1. The junction had 5 bases not matched to a gene; V was cut back by 5 bases and J by 10 bases. Germline lookup yields CDR1 MNHEY and CDR2 SMNVEV (reference sequence). This CDR3 has 14 residues. The CDR3: CASSPGQGVSPLHF. In nucleotides, the CDR3 is TGTGCCAGCAGTCCAGGACAGGGGGTGTCACCCCTCCACTTT.

The genes are TRBV5-8 and TRBJ2-1; perhaps TRBD1 as D (5 bases). This CDR3 has 14 residues. Germline V gene sequence: CDR1 SGHTS, CDR2 YDEGEE. V shed 3 bases and J shed 2 bases, with 9 bases lying between them. CDR3 loop: CASSYPGPYNEQFF. For the CDR3, the DNA is TGTGCCAGCAGCTATCCAGGGCCCTACAATGAGCAGTTCTTC.

This chain uses TRBV6-1 with TRBJ1-5; D possibly corresponds to TRBD1 (5 bases). Germline assignment: CDR1 MNHNS and CDR2 SASEGT. The V end was cut by 6 bases, the J end by 4 bases, with 16 bases between. This CDR3 region has 15 residues. Here the CDR3 DNA reads TGTGCCAGCAGCCGCCGGGACGGTGATAATCAGCCCCAGCATTTT. Its translation is CASSRRDGDNQPQHF.

V and J are TRBV6-1 and TRBJ2-7, with D perhaps matching TRBD1 or TRBD2 (5 bases each). The V gene lost 2 bases and the J gene lost 2 bases, with 13 bases spanning the gap. The CDR3 has 15 amino acids. CDR1 MNHNS and CDR2 SASEGT come from the germline V gene. The CDR3 spells CASSEWVQGPYEQYF. In nucleotides, the CDR3 is TGTGCCAGCAGTGAATGGGTTCAGGGACCCTACGAGCAGTACTTC.

The rearrangement uses TRBV7-9 and TRBJ2-7; D ambiguous. This CDR3 region has 12 residues. CDR1 and CDR2 (germline): SEHNR, FQNEAQ (reference sequence). V was trimmed by 2 bases and J by 7 bases, leaving 9 bases between them. This chain's CDR3 is CASSLLDEEQYF. As DNA, the CDR3 is TGTGCCAGCAGCTTACTCGATGAGGAGCAGTACTTC.

This clone was found a few times. The rearrangement joins TRBV5-1 to TRBJ1-2; a possible D gene is TRBD1 (5 bases). The CDR3 length is 16 residues. Germline CDR1 is SGHRS and CDR2 is YFSETQ. Trimming removed 4 bases from V and 3 bases from J, with 19 bases in between. The CDR3 loop is CASSPGTAWRDYGYTF. CDR3 nucleotide sequence: TGCGCCAGCAGCCCCGGGACTGCTTGGAGGGACTATGGCTACACCTTC. The full variable domain, completed using reference TRBV5-1 and TRBJ1-2, is KAGVTQTPRYLIKTRGQQVTLSCSPISGHRSVSWYQQTPGQGLQFLFEYFSETQRNKGNFPGRFSGRQFSNSRSEMNVSTLELGDSALYLCASSPGTAWRDYGYTFGSGTRLTVV.

V usage is TRBV13 and J usage is TRBJ2-5; TRBD1 might be the D (6 bases). The CDR3 length is 14 residues. The ends were cut back, 5 bases at V and 8 bases at J, with 18 bases in the middle. Germline V gene lookup returns CDR1 PRHDT and CDR2 FYEKMQ (reference sequence). The CDR3 here is CASSGGQGTLTQYF. CDR3 coding DNA: TGTGCCAGCAGCGGGGGACAAGGCACCCTTACCCAGTACTTC.

This sequence joins TRBV7-9 and TRBJ2-7, with a tentative D call TRBD1 (5 bases). Per the germline V gene, CDR1 is SEHNR and CDR2 is FQNEAQ (reference sequence). This CDR3 is built from 15 residues. The germline V and J ends were trimmed by 5 bases and 0 bases, with 14 bases remaining between them. The CDR3 reads CASSQLPGNSYEQYF. The CDR3 DNA reads as TGTGCCAGCAGCCAACTCCCAGGGAACTCCTACGAGCAGTACTTC.

The V gene is TRBV27, the J gene TRBJ2-5; D uncertain. This CDR3 spans 14 amino acids. V lost 3 bases and J lost 6, with 14 bases in between. The germline V gene has CDR1 MNHEY and CDR2 SMNVEV (reference sequence). DNA of the CDR3: TGTGCCAGCAGTTTTCTCCCTGGAACACAGACCCAGTACTTC. It codes for CASSFLPGTQTQYF.

This chain uses TRBV11-3 with TRBJ1-1; no definite D call. This CDR3 spans 13 amino acids. The germline V gene has CDR1 SGHNT and CDR2 YENEEA. V was pared by 6 bases and J by 4 bases, with 12 bases between. CDR3 amino acids: CASRDLLGTEAFF. In DNA, the CDR3 is TGTGCCAGCAGGGACCTCTTGGGCACTGAAGCTTTCTTT.

The chain carries TRBV7-9 and TRBJ2-2; 9 bases agree with TRBD1. The CDR3 is 18 amino acids. CDR1 is SEHNR and CDR2 is FQNEAQ in the germline V gene (reference sequence). V trimming: 1 base; J trimming: 4 bases; junction bases outside the gene matches: 10. The CDR3 sequence: CASSLVWTGDSGTGELFF. The CDR3 nucleotides are TGTGCCAGCAGCTTAGTCTGGACAGGGGATTCGGGCACCGGGGAGCTGTTTTTT. Looking up the rest from reference TRBV7-9 and TRBJ2-2 gives the full variable domain: DTGVSQNPRHKITKRGQNVTFRCDPISEHNRLYWYRQTLGQGPEFLTYFQNEAQLEKSRLLSDRFSAERPKGSFSTLEIQRTEQGDSAMYLCASSLVWTGDSGTGELFFGEGSRLTVL.

The rearrangement links TRBV9 to TRBJ1-4; TRBD1 matches at 8 bases. J was trimmed by 6 bases and V by 3 bases; bases with no gene match: 13. Germline-derived CDR1 and CDR2 are SGDLS and YYNGEE. This CDR3 has 17 amino acids. CDR3 DNA sequence: TGTGCCAGCAGCGCAACGTTGACTCGACAGGGGTATGAAAAACTGTTTTTT. This codes for CASSATLTRQGYEKLFF.

The chain combines TRBV19 with TRBJ1-5; 7 bases line up with TRBD1. The CDR3 has 14 residues. The germline V gene has CDR1 LNHDA and CDR2 SQIVND (reference sequence). The V segment lost 7 bases and the J segment 3 bases; nucleotides outside the gene matches: 6. In nucleotides, the CDR3 is TGTGCCAGTAATAAGGGACAGCTCAATCAGCCCCAGCATTTT. This codes for CASNKGQLNQPQHF.

In DNA form, the CDR3 reads TGCGCCAGCAGCCAACTAATACAGGGGCGGACTGAAGCTTTCTTT. Translation gives CASSQLIQGRTEAFF. The chain uses TRBV4-1 and TRBJ1-1, with 7 bases fitting TRBD1. Germline V gene sequence: CDR1 MGHRA, CDR2 YSYEKL. V lost 2 bases to trimming and J lost 5 bases; unmatched junction nucleotides: 8. The CDR3 sequence is 15 residues long.

The J gene is TRBJ1-6, the V gene TRBV4-2; no clear D. V dropped 0 bases and J dropped 5 bases, with 8 bases sitting between them. The germline gives CDR1 LGHNA, CDR2 YNFKEQ. This CDR3 is 15 amino acids long. The CDR3 here is CASSQEGRNNSPLHF. The CDR3 DNA reads as TGTGCCAGCAGCCAAGAAGGGCGGAATAATTCACCCCTCCACTTT.